This paragraph covers one T cell receptor beta chain sequence. No antigen is known for it. Base qualities are missing; no much larger clone stands one base away. TCRbeta CDR3 regions were amplified from genomic DNA by means of the immunoSEQ Assay, a bias-controlled multiplex PCR. The study's processing was this. Within the assay, amplification of reference gene primers was used to estimate how many nucleated cells each sample contained. To quantify the absolute abundance of each unique TCRbeta CDR3 rearrangement, sequence reads were collapsed and filtered. For each sample, productive Simpson clonality was calculated as the square root of Simpson's diversity index over productive rearrangements. The table was pulled from immuneACCESS by TCRdb, which kept in-frame rearrangements only. Such tables lose some clones; where checked, under half of the loss comes from unresolved V genes, and the rest has no known cause. V, J and clone size reflect that table, while D and trimming were determined from the DNA. Within this sample are 180,000 or so clones, with roughly 83% of them counted one time only. The ten largest clones take up 13% of the sample.

Participants in the prospective study were aged roughly 18 to 100 years, lived in 20 to 30 United States geographic areas, and enrolled through a virtual design. In the prospective study, cohorts were assigned on the basis of participant-reported clinical history obtained from a screening survey and a study questionnaire. ImmuneRACE Cohort 3 recovered participants were defined by two consecutive negative NP/OP PCR tests, healthcare professional clearance, or symptom resolution. In the prospective study, mobile phlebotomists collected whole blood, serum and a nasopharyngeal or oropharyngeal swab from each participant. Participants in the prospective study had the option to provide additional blood draws and questionnaires over an approximately two-month period. Before DNA extraction, blood samples from the prospective study were shipped at room temperature or frozen. Clipping removes 2 bases from V and 7 bases from J, with 8 as the unmatched junction base count. The CDR3 numbers 16 residues from cysteine through phenylalanine. Only the CDR3 DNA stays, 48 bases, in frame from base 1. Taken from the germline V gene (reference sequence), the CDR1 and CDR2 loops are SEHNR and FQNEAQ.

This sample stems from a study of blood T cell repertoires in COVID-19 (TCRdb year 2020). For context, the study as a whole: Collaborator samples came from the United States, Italy and Spain and covered acute and convalescent phases of COVID-19. Subjects who had been exposed to COVID-19, were actively infected with it, or had recovered from it provided the deeply sampled blood TCRbeta repertoires that made up the dataset. Where available, HLA class I and class II types were taken from metadata supplied by the sample provider and were not determined by assay-based typing. The repertoires were made available in a free public database intended to serve as a resource for research on the immune response to SARS-CoV-2. The prospective study material was composed of cDNA or gDNA derived from T cells, B-cell-depleted T cells, or PBMCs. The sample metadata nearly always contained a de-identified subject ID, COVID-19 status, age in years and sex. The samples were drawn from two sources: the first 160 participants of the ongoing ImmuneRACE study, and 1,200 or so subjects contributed by 6 global collaborators. The study at large found these results: How much clinical and demographic metadata was included differed by source and by participant, and the metadata was provided uncurated.

The rearrangement combines TRBV7-9 with TRBJ1-2, and TRBD1 aligns with 12 junction nucleotides. This receptor was obtained from an older woman who had recovered from COVID-19. The specimen sequenced was PBMCs or T cells enriched from blood (not recorded which). The CDR3 in this case is CASSLSGGTGGFGYTF. The DNA sequence follows: TGTGCCAGCAGCTTATCCGGCGGGACAGGGGGCTTTGGCTACACCTTC.